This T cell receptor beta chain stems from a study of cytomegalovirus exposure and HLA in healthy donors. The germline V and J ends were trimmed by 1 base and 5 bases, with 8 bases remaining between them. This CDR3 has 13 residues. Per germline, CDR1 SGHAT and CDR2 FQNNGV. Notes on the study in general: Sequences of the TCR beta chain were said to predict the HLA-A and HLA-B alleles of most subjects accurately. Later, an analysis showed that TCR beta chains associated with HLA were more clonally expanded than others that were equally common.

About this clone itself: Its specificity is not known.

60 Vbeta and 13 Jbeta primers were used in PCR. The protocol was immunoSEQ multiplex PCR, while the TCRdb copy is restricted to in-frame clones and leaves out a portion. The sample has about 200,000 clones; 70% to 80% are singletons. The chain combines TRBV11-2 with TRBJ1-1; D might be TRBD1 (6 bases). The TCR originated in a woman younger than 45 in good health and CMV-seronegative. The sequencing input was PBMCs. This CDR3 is CASSLGTVTEAFF. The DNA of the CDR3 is TGTGCCAGCAGCTTAGGGACAGTTACTGAAGCTTTCTTT.